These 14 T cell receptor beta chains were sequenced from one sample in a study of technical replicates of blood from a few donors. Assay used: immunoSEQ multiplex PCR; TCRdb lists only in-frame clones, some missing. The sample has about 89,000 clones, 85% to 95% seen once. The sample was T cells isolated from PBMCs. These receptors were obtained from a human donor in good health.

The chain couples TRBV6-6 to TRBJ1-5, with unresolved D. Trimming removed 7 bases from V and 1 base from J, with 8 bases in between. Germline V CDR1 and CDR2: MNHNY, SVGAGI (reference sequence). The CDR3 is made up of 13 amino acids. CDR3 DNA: TGTGCCAGCACCCTCGAGAGCAATCAGCCCCAGCATTTT. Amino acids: CASTLESNQPQHF.

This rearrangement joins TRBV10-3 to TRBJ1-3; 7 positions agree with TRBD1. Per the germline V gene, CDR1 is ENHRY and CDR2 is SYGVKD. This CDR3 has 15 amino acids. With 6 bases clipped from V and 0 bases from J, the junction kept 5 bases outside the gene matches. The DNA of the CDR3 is TGTGCCATCAGAAAGGACAGGCGCTCTGGAAACACCATATATTTT. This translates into CAIRKDRRSGNTIYF.

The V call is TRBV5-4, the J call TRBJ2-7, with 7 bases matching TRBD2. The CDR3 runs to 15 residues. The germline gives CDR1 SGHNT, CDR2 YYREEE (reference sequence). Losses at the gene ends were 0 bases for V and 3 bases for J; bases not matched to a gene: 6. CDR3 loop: CASSLAGGGRYEQYF. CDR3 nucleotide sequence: TGTGCCAGCAGCTTGGCCGGGGGAGGGCGCTACGAGCAGTACTTC.

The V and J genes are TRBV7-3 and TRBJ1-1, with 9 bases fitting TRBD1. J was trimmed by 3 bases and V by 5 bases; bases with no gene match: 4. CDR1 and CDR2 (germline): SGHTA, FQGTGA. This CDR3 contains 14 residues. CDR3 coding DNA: TGTGCCAGCAGCGGGGGGACAGGGCACACTGAAGCTTTCTTT. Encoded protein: CASSGGTGHTEAFF.

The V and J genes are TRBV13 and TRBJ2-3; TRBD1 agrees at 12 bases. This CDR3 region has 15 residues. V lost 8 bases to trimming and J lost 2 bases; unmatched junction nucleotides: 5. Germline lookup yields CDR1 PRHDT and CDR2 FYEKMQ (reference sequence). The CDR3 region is CASRDRGRTTDTQYF. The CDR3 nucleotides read TGTGCCAGCCGGGACAGGGGGCGCACCACAGATACGCAGTATTTT.

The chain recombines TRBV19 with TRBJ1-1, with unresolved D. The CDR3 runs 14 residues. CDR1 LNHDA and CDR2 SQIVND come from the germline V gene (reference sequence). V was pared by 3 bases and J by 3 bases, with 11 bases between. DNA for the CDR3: TGTGCCAGTAGTATGGTGGCGGGCCACACTGAAGCTTTCTTT. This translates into CASSMVAGHTEAFF.

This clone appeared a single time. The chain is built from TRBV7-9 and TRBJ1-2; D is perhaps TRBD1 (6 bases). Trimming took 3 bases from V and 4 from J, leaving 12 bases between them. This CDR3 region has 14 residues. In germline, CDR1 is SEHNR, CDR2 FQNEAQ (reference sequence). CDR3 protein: CASSFLGGGYGYTF. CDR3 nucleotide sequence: TGTGCCAGCAGCTTTTTGGGAGGGGGCTATGGCTACACCTTC.

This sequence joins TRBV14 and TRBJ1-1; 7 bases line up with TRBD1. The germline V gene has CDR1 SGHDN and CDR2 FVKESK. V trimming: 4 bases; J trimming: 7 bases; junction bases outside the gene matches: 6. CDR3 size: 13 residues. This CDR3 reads CASSLRTGLEAFF. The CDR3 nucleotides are TGTGCCAGCAGCCTCCGGACAGGTCTTGAAGCTTTCTTT.

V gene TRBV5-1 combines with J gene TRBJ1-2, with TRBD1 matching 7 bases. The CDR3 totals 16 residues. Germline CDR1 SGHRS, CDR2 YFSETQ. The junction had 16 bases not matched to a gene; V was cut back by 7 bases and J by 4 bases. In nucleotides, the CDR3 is TGCGCCAGCTCCGAGGAGGGACAGCTGGGCTTCTATGGCTACACCTTC. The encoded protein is CASSEEGQLGFYGYTF.

The chain's CDR3 is CASTRGKGAGTEAFF. The DNA for the CDR3 is TGCGCCAGCACCCGGGGGAAGGGGGCAGGAACTGAAGCTTTCTTT. The gene calls are TRBV5-1 and TRBJ1-1; 7 positions agree with TRBD1. Trimming removed 6 bases from V and 5 bases from J; junction bases left unmatched: 13. Germline V lookup: CDR1 SGHRS, CDR2 YFSETQ. The CDR3 extends over 15 amino acids.

DNA for the CDR3: TGTGCCAGCAGGAACTCAGGGGGTTGGTTTGAAGAGACCCAGTACTTC. It codes for CASRNSGGWFEETQYF. The gene calls are TRBV27 and TRBJ2-5; 7 bases fit TRBD1. Losses at the gene ends were 6 bases for V and 3 bases for J; bases not matched to a gene: 13. The CDR3 is made up of 16 amino acids. Germline CDR1 reads MNHEY; CDR2 reads SMNVEV (reference sequence).

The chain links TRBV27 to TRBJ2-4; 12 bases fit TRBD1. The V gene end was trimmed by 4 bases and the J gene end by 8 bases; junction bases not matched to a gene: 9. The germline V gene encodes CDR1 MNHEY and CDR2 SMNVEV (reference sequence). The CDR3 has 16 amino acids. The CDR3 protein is CASSSRDRGRLDIQYF. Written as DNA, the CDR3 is TGTGCCAGCAGTTCCCGGGACAGGGGGCGGTTGGACATTCAGTACTTC.

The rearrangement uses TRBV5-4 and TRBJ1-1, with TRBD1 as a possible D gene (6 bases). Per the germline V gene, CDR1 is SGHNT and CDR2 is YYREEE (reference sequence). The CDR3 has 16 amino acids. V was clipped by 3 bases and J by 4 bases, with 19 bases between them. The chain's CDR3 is CASSSTKQGFTTEAFF. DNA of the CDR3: TGTGCCAGCAGCTCCACAAAACAGGGTTTCACCACTGAAGCTTTCTTT.

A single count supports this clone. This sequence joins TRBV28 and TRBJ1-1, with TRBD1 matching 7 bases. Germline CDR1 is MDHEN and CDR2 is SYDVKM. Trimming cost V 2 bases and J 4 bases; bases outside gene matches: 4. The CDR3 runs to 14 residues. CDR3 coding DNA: TGTGCCAGCAGTTTACCCCAGGGGGTCACTGAAGCTTTCTTT. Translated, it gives CASSLPQGVTEAFF.